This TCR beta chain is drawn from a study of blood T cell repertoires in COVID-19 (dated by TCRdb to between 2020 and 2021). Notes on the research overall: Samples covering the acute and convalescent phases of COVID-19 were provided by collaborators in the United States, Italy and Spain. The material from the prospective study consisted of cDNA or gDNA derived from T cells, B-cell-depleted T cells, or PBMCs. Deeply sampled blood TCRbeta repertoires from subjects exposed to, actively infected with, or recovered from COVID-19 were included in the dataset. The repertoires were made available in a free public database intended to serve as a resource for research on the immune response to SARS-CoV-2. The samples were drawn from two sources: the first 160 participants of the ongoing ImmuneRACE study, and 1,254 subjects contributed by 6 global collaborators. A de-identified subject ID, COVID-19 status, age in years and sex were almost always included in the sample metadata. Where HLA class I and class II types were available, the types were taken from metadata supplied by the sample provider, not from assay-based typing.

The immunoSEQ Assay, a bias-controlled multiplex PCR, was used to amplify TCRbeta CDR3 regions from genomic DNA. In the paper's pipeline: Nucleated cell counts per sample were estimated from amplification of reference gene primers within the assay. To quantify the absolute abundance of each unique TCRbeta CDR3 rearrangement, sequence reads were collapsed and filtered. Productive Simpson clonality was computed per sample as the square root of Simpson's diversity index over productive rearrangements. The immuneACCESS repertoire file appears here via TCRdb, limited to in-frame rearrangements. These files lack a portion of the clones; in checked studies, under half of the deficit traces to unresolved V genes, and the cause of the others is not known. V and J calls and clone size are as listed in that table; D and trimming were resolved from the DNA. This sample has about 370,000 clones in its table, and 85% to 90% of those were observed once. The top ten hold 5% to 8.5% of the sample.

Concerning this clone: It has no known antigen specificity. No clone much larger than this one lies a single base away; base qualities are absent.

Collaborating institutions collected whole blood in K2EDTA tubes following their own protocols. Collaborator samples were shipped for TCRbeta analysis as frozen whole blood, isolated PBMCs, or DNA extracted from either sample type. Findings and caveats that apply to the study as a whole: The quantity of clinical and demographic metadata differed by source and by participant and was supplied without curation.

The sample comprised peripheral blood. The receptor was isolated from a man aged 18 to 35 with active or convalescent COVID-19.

Here is the DNA: TGTGCCAGTACCCCGGGGGTAGCGGGGGAAAAAAACATTCAGTACTTC. It encodes CASTPGVAGEKNIQYF. The sequence joins TRBV19 to TRBJ2-4, with 9 bases aligning to TRBD2. Taken from cysteine to phenylalanine, the CDR3 has 16 residues. Only the CDR3 DNA stays, 48 bases, in frame from base 1. V ends up 7 bases short and J 4 bases short, with an unmatched junction base count of 11. CDR1 and CDR2, per the germline V gene (reference sequence), are LNHDA and SQIVND.